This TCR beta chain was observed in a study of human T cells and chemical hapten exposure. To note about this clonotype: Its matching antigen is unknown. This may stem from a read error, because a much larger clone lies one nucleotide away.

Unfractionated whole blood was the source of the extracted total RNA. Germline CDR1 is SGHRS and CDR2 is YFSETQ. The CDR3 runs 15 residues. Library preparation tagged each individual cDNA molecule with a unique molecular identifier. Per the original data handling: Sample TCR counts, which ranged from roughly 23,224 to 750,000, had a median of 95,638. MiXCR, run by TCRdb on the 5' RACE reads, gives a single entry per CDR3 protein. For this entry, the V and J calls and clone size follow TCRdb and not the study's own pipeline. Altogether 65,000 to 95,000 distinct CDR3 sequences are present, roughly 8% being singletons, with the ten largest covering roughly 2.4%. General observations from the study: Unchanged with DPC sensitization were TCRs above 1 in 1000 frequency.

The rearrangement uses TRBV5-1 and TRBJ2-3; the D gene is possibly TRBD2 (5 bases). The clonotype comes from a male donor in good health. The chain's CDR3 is CASSQTGMGSDTKYF. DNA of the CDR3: TGCGCCAGCAGCCAAACCGGGATGGGCTCAGATACGAAGTATTTT.